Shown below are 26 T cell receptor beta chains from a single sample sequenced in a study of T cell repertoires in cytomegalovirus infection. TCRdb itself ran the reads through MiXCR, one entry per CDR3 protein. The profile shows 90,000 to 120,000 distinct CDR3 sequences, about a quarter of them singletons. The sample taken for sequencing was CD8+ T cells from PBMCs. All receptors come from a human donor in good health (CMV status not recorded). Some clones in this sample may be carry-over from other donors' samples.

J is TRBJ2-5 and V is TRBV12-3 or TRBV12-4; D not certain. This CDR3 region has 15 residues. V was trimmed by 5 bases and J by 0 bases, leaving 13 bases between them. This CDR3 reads CASSTDLMYQETQYF. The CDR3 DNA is TGTGCCAGCAGTACCGACCTAATGTACCAAGAGACCCAGTACTTC.

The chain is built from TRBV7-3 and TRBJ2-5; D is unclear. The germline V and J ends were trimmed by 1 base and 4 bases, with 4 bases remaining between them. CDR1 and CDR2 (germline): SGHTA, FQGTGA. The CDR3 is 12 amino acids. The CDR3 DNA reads TGTGCCAGCAGCTTAATAGGAGAGACCCAGTACTTC. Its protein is CASSLIGETQYF.

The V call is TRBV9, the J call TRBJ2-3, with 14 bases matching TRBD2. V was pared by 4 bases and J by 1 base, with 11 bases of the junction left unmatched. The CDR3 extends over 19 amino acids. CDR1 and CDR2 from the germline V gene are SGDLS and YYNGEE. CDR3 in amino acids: CASSPRAGTSGGRTDTQYF. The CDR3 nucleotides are TGTGCCAGCAGCCCCCGAGCCGGGACTAGCGGGGGCCGCACAGATACGCAGTATTTT.

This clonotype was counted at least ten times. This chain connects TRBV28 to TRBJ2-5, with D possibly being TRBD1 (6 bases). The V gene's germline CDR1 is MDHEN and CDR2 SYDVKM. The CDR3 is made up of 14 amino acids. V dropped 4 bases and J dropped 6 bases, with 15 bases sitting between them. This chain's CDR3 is CASSSPPGVKTQYF. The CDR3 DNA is TGTGCCAGCAGTTCCCCCCCAGGGGTGAAGACCCAGTACTTC.

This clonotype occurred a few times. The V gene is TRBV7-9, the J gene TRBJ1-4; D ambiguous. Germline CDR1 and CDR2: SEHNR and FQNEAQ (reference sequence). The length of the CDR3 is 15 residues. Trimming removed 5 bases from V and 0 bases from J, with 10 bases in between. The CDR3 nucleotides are TGTGCCAGCAGCCCCCAGACGCCAACTAATGAAAAACTGTTTTTT. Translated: CASSPQTPTNEKLFF.

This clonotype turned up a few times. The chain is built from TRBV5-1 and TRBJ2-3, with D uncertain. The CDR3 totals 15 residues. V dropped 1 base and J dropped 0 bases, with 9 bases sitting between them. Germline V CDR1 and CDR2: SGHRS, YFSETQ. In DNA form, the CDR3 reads TGCGCCAGCAGCTTGATCGACAAGAGCACAGATACGCAGTATTTT. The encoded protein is CASSLIDKSTDTQYF.

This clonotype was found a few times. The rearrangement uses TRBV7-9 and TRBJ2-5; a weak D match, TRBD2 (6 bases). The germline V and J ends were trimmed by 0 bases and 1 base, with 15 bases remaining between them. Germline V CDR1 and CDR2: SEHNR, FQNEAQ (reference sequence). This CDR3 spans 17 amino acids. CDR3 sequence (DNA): TGTGCCAGCAGCTTAGCGGGGCGGGGACCACGCCAAGAGACCCAGTACTTC. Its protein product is CASSLAGRGPRQETQYF.

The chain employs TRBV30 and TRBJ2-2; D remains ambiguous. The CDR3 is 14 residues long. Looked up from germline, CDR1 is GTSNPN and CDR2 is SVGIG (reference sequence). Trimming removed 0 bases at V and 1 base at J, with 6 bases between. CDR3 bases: TGTGCCTGGAGTGTACACCTGAACACCGGGGAGCTGTTTTTT. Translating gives CAWSVHLNTGELFF.

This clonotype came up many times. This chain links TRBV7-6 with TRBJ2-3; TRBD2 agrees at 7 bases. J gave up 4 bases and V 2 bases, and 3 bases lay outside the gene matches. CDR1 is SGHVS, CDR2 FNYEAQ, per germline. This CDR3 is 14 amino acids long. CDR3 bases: TGTGCCAGCAGCTTACGACTAGCAGCAGATACGCAGTATTTT. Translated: CASSLRLAADTQYF.

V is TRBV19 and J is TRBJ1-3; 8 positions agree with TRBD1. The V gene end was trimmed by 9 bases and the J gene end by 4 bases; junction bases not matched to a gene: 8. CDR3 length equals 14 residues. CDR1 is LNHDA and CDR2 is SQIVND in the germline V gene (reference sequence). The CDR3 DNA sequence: TGTGCCAGCTTTTTGGACAGGGTCGGAAACACCATATATTTT. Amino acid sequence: CASFLDRVGNTIYF.

The CDR3 nucleotides read TGTGCCAGCAGCTCGGGGGCCTATGGCTACACCTTC. Translated, it gives CASSSGAYGYTF. This chain uses TRBV11-3 with TRBJ1-2, with a weak D call TRBD1 (6 bases). The CDR3 covers 12 residues. Trimming shortened V by 4 bases and J by 4 bases, and 7 bases separated the two germline ends. The germline V gene encodes CDR1 SGHNT and CDR2 YENEEA.

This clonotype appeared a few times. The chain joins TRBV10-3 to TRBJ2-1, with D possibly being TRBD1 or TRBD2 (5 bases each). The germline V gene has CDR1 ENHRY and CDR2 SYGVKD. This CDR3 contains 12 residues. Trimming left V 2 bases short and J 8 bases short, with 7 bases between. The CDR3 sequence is CAISERDDEQFF. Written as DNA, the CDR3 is TGTGCCATCAGTGAGCGGGACGATGAGCAGTTCTTC.

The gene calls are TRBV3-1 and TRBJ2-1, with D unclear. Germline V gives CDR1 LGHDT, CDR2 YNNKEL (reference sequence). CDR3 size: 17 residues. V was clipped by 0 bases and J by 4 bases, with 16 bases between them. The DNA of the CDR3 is TGTGCCAGCAGCCAAGATGGGTGGCGGATAACATACAATGAGCAGTTCTTC. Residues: CASSQDGWRITYNEQFF.

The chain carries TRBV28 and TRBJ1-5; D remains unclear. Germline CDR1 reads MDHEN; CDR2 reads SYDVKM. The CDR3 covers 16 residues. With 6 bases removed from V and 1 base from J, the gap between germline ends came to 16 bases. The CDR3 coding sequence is TGTGCCAGCAGCCCCGCGGCCAGGATAAGCAATCAGCCCCAGCATTTT. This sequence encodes CASSPAARISNQPQHF. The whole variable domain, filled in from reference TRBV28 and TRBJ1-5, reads DVKVTQSSRYLVKRTGEKVFLECVQDMDHENMFWYRQDPGLGLRLIYFSYDVKMKEKGDIPEGYSVSREKKERFSLILESASTNQTSMYLCASSPAARISNQPQHFGDGTRLSIL.

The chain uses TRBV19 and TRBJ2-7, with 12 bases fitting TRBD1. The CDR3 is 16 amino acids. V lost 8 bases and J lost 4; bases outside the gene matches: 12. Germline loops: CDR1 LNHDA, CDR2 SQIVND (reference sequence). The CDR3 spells CASSSGTGGNGYEQYF. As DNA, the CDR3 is TGTGCCAGTTCGTCCGGGACAGGGGGCAATGGTTACGAGCAGTACTTC.

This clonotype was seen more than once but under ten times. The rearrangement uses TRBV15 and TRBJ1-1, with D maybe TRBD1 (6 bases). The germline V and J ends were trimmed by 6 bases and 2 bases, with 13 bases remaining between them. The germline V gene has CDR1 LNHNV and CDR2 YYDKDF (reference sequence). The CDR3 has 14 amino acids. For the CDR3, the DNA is TGTGCCACCAGAGATTACAGGGACAACACTGAAGCTTTCTTT. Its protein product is CATRDYRDNTEAFF.

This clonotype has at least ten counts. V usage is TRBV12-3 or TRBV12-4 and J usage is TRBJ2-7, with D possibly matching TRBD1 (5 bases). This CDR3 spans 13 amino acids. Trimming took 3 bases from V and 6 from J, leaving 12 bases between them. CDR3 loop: CASSFGRVREQYF. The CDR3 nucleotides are TGTGCCAGCAGTTTTGGCAGGGTGCGCGAGCAGTACTTC.

The CDR3 bases are TGTGCCAGCAGCTCAGCACGGGGGACCTCCTACGAGCAGTACTTC. Residues: CASSSARGTSYEQYF. The V and J genes are TRBV7-6 and TRBJ2-7; a weak D match, TRBD2 (6 bases). V gave up 4 bases and J gave up 0 bases, with 13 bases separating them. The CDR3 spans 15 residues. CDR1 and CDR2 (germline): SGHVS, FNYEAQ.

CDR3 nucleotide sequence: TGTGCCAGTAGTATAGCGTTTCGGGGGACCGGGGAGCTGTTTTTT. It is translated as CASSIAFRGTGELFF. The V and J genes are TRBV19 and TRBJ2-2; D possibly corresponds to TRBD2 (6 bases). Germline V gene data show CDR1 as LNHDA and CDR2 as SQIVND (reference sequence). CDR3 size: 15 residues. Trimming left V 1 base short and J 5 bases short, with 11 bases between.

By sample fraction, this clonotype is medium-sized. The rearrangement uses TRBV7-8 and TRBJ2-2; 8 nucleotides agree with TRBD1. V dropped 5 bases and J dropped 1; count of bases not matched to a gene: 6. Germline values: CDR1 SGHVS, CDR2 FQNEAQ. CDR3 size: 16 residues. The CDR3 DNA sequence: TGTGCCAGCAGCGTACAGGGGGAATGGAACACCGGGGAGCTGTTTTTT. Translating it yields CASSVQGEWNTGELFF. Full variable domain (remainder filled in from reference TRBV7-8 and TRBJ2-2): GAGVSQSPRYKVAKRGQDVALRCDPISGHVSLFWYQQALGQGPEFLTYFQNEAQLDKSGLPSDRFFAERPEGSVSTLKIQRTQQEDSAVYLCASSVQGEWNTGELFFGEGSRLTVL.

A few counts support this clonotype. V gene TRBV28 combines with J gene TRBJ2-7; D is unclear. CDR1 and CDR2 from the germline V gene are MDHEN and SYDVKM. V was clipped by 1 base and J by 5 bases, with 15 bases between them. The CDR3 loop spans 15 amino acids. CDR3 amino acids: CASSLYKSRFHEQYF. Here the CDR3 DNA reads TGTGCCAGCAGTTTATATAAGTCCCGATTCCACGAGCAGTACTTC.

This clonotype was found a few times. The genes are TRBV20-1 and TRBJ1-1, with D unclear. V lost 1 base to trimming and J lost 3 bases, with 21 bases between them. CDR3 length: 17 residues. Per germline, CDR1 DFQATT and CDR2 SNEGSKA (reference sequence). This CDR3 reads CSARAVNAGEVDTEAFF. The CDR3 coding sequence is TGCAGTGCTAGAGCGGTTAATGCGGGTGAGGTAGACACTGAAGCTTTCTTT.

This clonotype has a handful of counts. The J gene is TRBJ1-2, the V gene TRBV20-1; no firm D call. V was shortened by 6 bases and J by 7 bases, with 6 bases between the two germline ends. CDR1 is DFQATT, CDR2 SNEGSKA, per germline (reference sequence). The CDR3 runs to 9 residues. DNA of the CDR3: TGCAGTGCAGGAGGTGGCTACACCTTC. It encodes CSAGGGYTF.

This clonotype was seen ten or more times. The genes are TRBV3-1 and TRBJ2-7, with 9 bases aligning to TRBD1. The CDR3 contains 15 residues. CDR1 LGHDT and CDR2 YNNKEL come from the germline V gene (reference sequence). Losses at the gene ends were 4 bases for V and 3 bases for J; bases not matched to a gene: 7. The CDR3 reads CASSPGQGRFYEQYF. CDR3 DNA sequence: TGTGCCAGCAGCCCTGGACAGGGGAGATTCTACGAGCAGTACTTC.

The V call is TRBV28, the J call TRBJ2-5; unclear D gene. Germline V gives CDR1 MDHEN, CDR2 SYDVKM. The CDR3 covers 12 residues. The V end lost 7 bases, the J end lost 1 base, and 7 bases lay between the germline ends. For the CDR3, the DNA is TGTGCCAGCAATGGCTTCCAAGAGACCCAGTACTTC. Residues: CASNGFQETQYF. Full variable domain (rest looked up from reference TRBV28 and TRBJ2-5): DVKVTQSSRYLVKRTGEKVFLECVQDMDHENMFWYRQDPGLGLRLIYFSYDVKMKEKGDIPEGYSVSREKKERFSLILESASTNQTSMYLCASNGFQETQYFGPGTRLLVL.

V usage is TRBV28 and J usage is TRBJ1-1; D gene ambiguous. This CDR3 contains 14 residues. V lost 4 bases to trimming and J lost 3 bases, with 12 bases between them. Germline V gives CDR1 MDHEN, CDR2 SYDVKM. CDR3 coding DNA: TGTGCCAGCAGTTGGCGGCTAAGCGACACTGAAGCTTTCTTT. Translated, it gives CASSWRLSDTEAFF.